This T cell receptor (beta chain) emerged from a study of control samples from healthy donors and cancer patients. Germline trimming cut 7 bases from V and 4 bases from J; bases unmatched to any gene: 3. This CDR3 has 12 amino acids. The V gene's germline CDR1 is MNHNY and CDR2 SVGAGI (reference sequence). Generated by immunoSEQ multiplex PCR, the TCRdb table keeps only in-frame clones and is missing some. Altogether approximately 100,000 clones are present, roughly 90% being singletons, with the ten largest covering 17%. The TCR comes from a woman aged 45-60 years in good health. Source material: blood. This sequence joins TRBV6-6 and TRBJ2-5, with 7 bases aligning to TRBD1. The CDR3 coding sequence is TGTGCCAGCACATCAGGGGGAGAGACCCAGTACTTC. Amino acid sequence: CASTSGGETQYF.